A single sample gave rise to the 22 T cell receptor beta chains below, sequenced in a study of CD8 T cells in ankylosing spondylitis. Study findings and constraints: What appeared characteristic of ankylosing spondylitis blood was a TCR beta motif of fewer than ten highly homologous variants.

No antigen has been identified for these receptors. TCRdb processed the 5' RACE reads anew with MiXCR; each CDR3 protein has one entry. The table includes 500,000 to 650,000 distinct CDR3 sequences, about 5.7% detected once. Material: blood, either unsorted or a sorted T cell fraction (not recorded which). The receptors were sampled from a male donor with ankylosing spondylitis.

This clonotype was detected ten times or more. The V call is TRBV4-2, the J call TRBJ2-1, with TRBD1 matching over 7 bases. V gave up 7 bases and J gave up 2 bases; unmatched junction bases: 5. This CDR3 spans 14 amino acids. The germline CDR1 and CDR2 sequences are LGHNA and YNFKEQ. CDR3 sequence (DNA): TGTGCCAGCACGGTAGGGGGCGCCTACAATGAGCAGTTCTTC. As protein: CASTVGGAYNEQFF.

V and J are TRBV4-3 and TRBJ2-1; D call uncertain. Looked up from germline, CDR1 is LGHNA and CDR2 is YSLEER. V shed 0 bases and J shed 6 bases, with 9 bases lying between them. The CDR3 runs to 14 residues. Here the CDR3 DNA reads TGCGCCAGCAGCCAAGATCATTGGGGCAATGAGCAGTTCTTC. Residues: CASSQDHWGNEQFF.

This clonotype has at least ten counts. The chain is built from TRBV4-3 and TRBJ2-4; perhaps TRBD2 as D (5 bases). The ends were cut back, 0 bases at V and 8 bases at J, with 17 bases in the middle. The length of the CDR3 is 16 residues. The germline gives CDR1 LGHNA, CDR2 YSLEER. The DNA for the CDR3 is TGCGCCAGCAGCCAAGATTCTCGGGATCAAGGTTACATTCAGTACTTC. This sequence encodes CASSQDSRDQGYIQYF.

This clonotype was recorded many times. V gene TRBV20-1 combines with J gene TRBJ1-5, with D possibly being TRBD1 (6 bases). Germline CDR1 and CDR2: DFQATT and SNEGSKA (reference sequence). This CDR3 has 14 amino acids. The V and J ends lost 0 bases and 2 bases respectively, with 8 bases between them. The CDR3 DNA reads as TGCAGTGCTAGAGATGGACAGCGCAATCAGCCCCAGCATTTT. This codes for CSARDGQRNQPQHF.

This clonotype was counted at least ten times. The V and J genes are TRBV5-1 and TRBJ2-5; 14 positions agree with TRBD2. J lost 3 bases, V lost 5 bases, and 3 bases had no gene match. This CDR3 is 15 amino acids long. Looked up from germline, CDR1 is SGHRS and CDR2 is YFSETQ. Here the CDR3 DNA reads TGCGCCAGCAGGGGACTAGCGGGAGTTGAAGAGACCCAGTACTTC. Its protein product is CASRGLAGVEETQYF.

The table lists this clonotype with many counts. The gene calls are TRBV10-1 and TRBJ1-1; D ambiguous. Germline-derived CDR1 and CDR2 are WNHNN and SYGVQD (reference sequence). The ends were cut back, 1 base at V and 7 bases at J, with 13 bases in the middle. The CDR3 loop spans 14 amino acids. The CDR3 loop reads CASSEFPADREAFF. The CDR3 DNA reads as TGCGCCAGCAGTGAGTTTCCCGCCGACCGTGAAGCTTTCTTT.

This clonotype was found many times. The rearrangement uses TRBV6-5 and TRBJ2-1; tentatively, D is TRBD1 (5 bases). CDR3 length: 15 residues. Trimming removed 4 bases from V and 5 bases from J, with 15 bases in between. From germline, CDR1 is MNHEY and CDR2 SVGAGI. The CDR3 bases are TGTGCCAGCAGTTTACAGGCAGTGAGAGACAATGAGCAGTTCTTC. This sequence encodes CASSLQAVRDNEQFF.

There are many counts of this clonotype. V gene TRBV28 combines with J gene TRBJ1-5, with TRBD1 matching over 8 bases. The ends lost 6 bases at V and 3 bases at J; junction bases unmatched: 7. Germline CDR1 reads MDHEN; CDR2 reads SYDVKM. The CDR3 runs 15 residues. As DNA, the CDR3 is TGTGCCAGCAGAAGACAGGGGTTGACCAATCAGCCCCAGCATTTT. Amino acid sequence: CASRRQGLTNQPQHF.

This chain uses TRBV30 with TRBJ2-1; 8 bases are a match to TRBD1. V gave up 5 bases and J gave up 6 bases; unmatched junction bases: 12. The V gene's germline CDR1 is GTSNPN and CDR2 SVGIG (reference sequence). This CDR3 comprises 15 residues. This CDR3 is CAWGRGGQEINEQFF. CDR3 nucleotide sequence: TGTGCCTGGGGCCGTGGGGGACAGGAGATCAATGAGCAGTTCTTC. Supplemented by reference TRBV30 and TRBJ2-1, the full variable domain reads SQTIHQWPATLVQPVGSPLSLECTVEGTSNPNLYWYRQAAGRGLQLLFYSVGIGQISSEVPQNLSASRPQDRQFILSSKKLLLSDSGFYLCAWGRGGQEINEQFFGPGTRLTVL.

This chain connects TRBV7-8 to TRBJ1-2; D might be TRBD1 (5 bases). CDR3 length equals 19 residues. Trimming shortened V by 5 bases and J by 2 bases, and 27 bases separated the two germline ends. Germline CDR1 SGHVS, CDR2 FQNEAQ. The CDR3 DNA reads TGTGCCAGCAGCGCCCGTCGGGCCACCGGGGCCAGGTTGAACTATGGCTACACCTTC. This codes for CASSARRATGARLNYGYTF.

The chain has TRBV7-9 and TRBJ2-5, with D hard to call. Germline values: CDR1 SEHNR, CDR2 FQNEAQ (reference sequence). This CDR3 region has 15 residues. Trimming shortened V by 3 bases and J by 1 base, and 12 bases separated the two germline ends. CDR3 bases: TGTGCCAGCAGCTTCGGTCTGGGCCCCCAAGAGACCCAGTACTTC. Translating gives CASSFGLGPQETQYF.

In its sample, this clonotype was seen many times. The chain joins TRBV27 to TRBJ2-7, with TRBD2 as a possible D gene (6 bases). The CDR3 is made up of 15 amino acids. The V gene's germline CDR1 is MNHEY and CDR2 SMNVEV (reference sequence). V was trimmed by 5 bases and J by 3 bases, leaving 17 bases between them. The CDR3: CASSQPAGRFYEQYF. DNA of the CDR3: TGTGCCAGCAGTCAGCCGGCGGGACGCTTCTACGAGCAGTACTTC.

This clonotype was detected many times. This rearrangement joins TRBV20-1 to TRBJ2-3; the match to TRBD1 covers 7 bases. CDR1 DFQATT and CDR2 SNEGSKA come from the germline V gene (reference sequence). CDR3 length equals 14 residues. J gave up 6 bases and V 3 bases, and 9 bases lay outside the gene matches. In DNA, the CDR3 is TGCAGTGCTAGCAGGGTAGGGGGCGGTGATACGCAGTATTTT. Encoded protein: CSASRVGGGDTQYF.

There are many counts of this clonotype. The chain links TRBV9 to TRBJ2-1; 10 bases fit TRBD2. Germline lookup yields CDR1 SGDLS and CDR2 YYNGEE. The J segment lost 8 bases and the V segment lost 3 bases, leaving 11 bases of the junction unmatched. The CDR3 runs to 16 residues. CDR3 loop: CASSETSGWTKDEQFF. The CDR3 region has the DNA TGTGCCAGCAGCGAGACTAGCGGGTGGACGAAGGATGAGCAGTTCTTC.

This clonotype was found many times. The chain couples TRBV6-1 to TRBJ2-1; 9 bases align to TRBD2. The germline CDR1 and CDR2 sequences are MNHNS and SASEGT. The CDR3 spans 15 residues. Unmatched junction bases numbered 3, after V lost 6 bases and J lost 0 bases. This chain's CDR3 is CASSRAGGSYNEQFF. DNA for the CDR3: TGTGCCAGCAGCCGAGCGGGGGGCTCCTACAATGAGCAGTTCTTC.

The sample holds many counts of this clonotype. The chain couples TRBV12-3 or TRBV12-4 to TRBJ2-3; the D gene could be TRBD1 or TRBD2 (6 bases each). The CDR3 runs to 12 residues. The V end lost 5 bases, the J end lost 7 bases, and 10 bases lay between the germline ends. CDR3 bases: TGTGCCAGCAGTCAGGGGACTTATACGCAGTATTTT. This gives the protein CASSQGTYTQYF.

This clonotype occurred many times. The rearrangement links TRBV20-1 to TRBJ2-7; unclear D gene. Trimming shortened V by 1 base and J by 3 bases, and 7 bases separated the two germline ends. Germline values: CDR1 DFQATT, CDR2 SNEGSKA (reference sequence). This CDR3 has 12 residues. CDR3 residues: CSARAENYEQYF. CDR3 in DNA: TGCAGTGCTAGAGCAGAGAACTACGAGCAGTACTTC.

This clonotype was observed many times. The chain links TRBV28 to TRBJ1-1; TRBD1 might be the D (5 bases). Germline loops: CDR1 MDHEN, CDR2 SYDVKM. V lost 2 bases and J lost 1, with 11 bases in between. This CDR3 comprises 15 residues. The CDR3 region has the DNA TGTGCCAGCAGTTTAGCGGGGCAGGCGAACACTGAAGCTTTCTTT. This encodes CASSLAGQANTEAFF.

This clonotype came up many times. This chain uses TRBV5-1 with TRBJ2-1; TRBD2 is a possible D gene (5 bases). Germline CDR1 is SGHRS and CDR2 is YFSETQ. Trimming took off 1 base at V and 10 bases at J, with 9 bases between the two ends. This CDR3 contains 12 residues. CDR3 bases: TGCGCCAGCAGCTTGAGCGGATGGGAGCAGTTCTTC. It codes for CASSLSGWEQFF.

The sample holds many counts of this clonotype. J is TRBJ2-3 and V is TRBV5-1, with TRBD1 matching 8 bases. J lost 5 bases, V lost 5 bases, and 4 bases had no gene match. There are 13 residues in the CDR3. Germline V gene sequence: CDR1 SGHRS, CDR2 YFSETQ. CDR3 region: CASRDREEDTQYF. The CDR3 bases are TGCGCCAGCAGGGACAGGGAAGAAGATACGCAGTATTTT.

There are many counts of this clonotype. This chain joins TRBV20-1 and TRBJ1-1, with TRBD1 as a possible D gene (6 bases). The CDR3 has 16 amino acids. Trimming stripped 6 bases from V and 4 bases from J, with 24 bases between. Germline CDR1 reads DFQATT; CDR2 reads SNEGSKA (reference sequence). For the CDR3, the DNA is TGCAGTGCAACCTCCGCCGGGCAGGGGTGGGGCACTGAAGCTTTCTTT. Protein product: CSATSAGQGWGTEAFF.

This clonotype was recorded many times. The rearrangement joins TRBV6-5 to TRBJ1-2, with a tentative D call TRBD1 (5 bases). Trimming removed 2 bases at V and 8 bases at J, with 15 bases between. The CDR3 is made up of 14 amino acids. Germline CDR1 and CDR2: MNHEY and SVGAGI. CDR3 nucleotide sequence: TGTGCCAGCAGTTACACCGGAAGGGGAAGCGGCTACACCTTC. Translation: CASSYTGRGSGYTF.